These 23 T cell receptor beta chains were all obtained from the same sample, sequenced in a study of T cells in Graves' hyperthyroidism and ophthalmopathy. From RNA transcripts, TCR beta CDR3 regions were amplified. HTBI primers were used for first-round RT-PCR of the TCR CDR3. TCRdb called the multiplex PCR reads again in MiXCR, with one record for every CDR3 protein. This table has about 380,000 distinct CDR3 sequences, roughly 12% appearing once. The material sequenced was blood. The receptors come from a man aged 30 to 45 with Graves' hyperthyroidism that later progressed to Graves' ophthalmopathy.

The V and J genes are TRBV24-1 and TRBJ2-3; D remains ambiguous. This CDR3 comprises 12 residues. V lost 1 base and J lost 5, with 3 bases in between. Germline-derived CDR1 and CDR2 are KGHDR and SFDVKD. Written as DNA, the CDR3 is TGTGCCACCAGTGATTTAAGAGATACGCAGTATTTT. Translated: CATSDLRDTQYF.

Ten or more counts support this clonotype. This sequence joins TRBV28 and TRBJ2-7, with D perhaps TRBD1 (6 bases). Trimming took 6 bases from V and 3 from J, leaving 18 bases between them. The CDR3 extends over 15 amino acids. Germline V gives CDR1 MDHEN, CDR2 SYDVKM. The CDR3 bases are TGTGCCAGCAGAGGTCGGGGCGTAGGGGGCTACGAGCAGTACTTC. This translates into CASRGRGVGGYEQYF.

The rearrangement joins TRBV5-5 to TRBJ2-1, with D perhaps matching TRBD2 (5 bases). Between the trimmed V and J ends, which lost 3 bases and 2 bases, there was a span of 9 bases. Germline CDR1 and CDR2: SGHKS and YYEKEE (reference sequence). This CDR3 is built from 14 residues. CDR3 residues: CASSSDFTYNEQFF. CDR3 sequence (DNA): TGTGCCAGCAGCTCGGACTTTACCTACAATGAGCAGTTCTTC.

This chain links TRBV7-9 with TRBJ2-6, with a possible D match to TRBD2 (6 bases). Trimming removed 4 bases from V and 0 bases from J, with 13 bases in between. Germline V CDR1 and CDR2: SEHNR, FQNEAQ (reference sequence). The CDR3 loop spans 17 amino acids. CDR3 DNA: TGTGCCAGCAGCTCGCGGGACGCTAGCTCTGGGGCCAACGTCCTGACTTTC. Amino acid sequence: CASSSRDASSGANVLTF. Full variable domain (outside the CDR3, taken from reference TRBV7-9 and TRBJ2-6): DTGVSQNPRHKITKRGQNVTFRCDPISEHNRLYWYRQTLGQGPEFLTYFQNEAQLEKSRLLSDRFSAERPKGSFSTLEIQRTEQGDSAMYLCASSSRDASSGANVLTFGAGSRLTVL.

This clonotype was seen repeatedly, ten times or more. The chain combines TRBV20-1 with TRBJ1-2; D is undetermined. This CDR3 is 13 amino acids long. The ends were cut back, 3 bases at V and 0 bases at J, with 8 bases in the middle. CDR1 DFQATT and CDR2 SNEGSKA come from the germline V gene (reference sequence). The CDR3 region has the DNA TGCAGTGCTAGGGGTAGTGCTAACTATGGCTACACCTTC. This codes for CSARGSANYGYTF.

This clonotype was counted a single time. The chain has TRBV12-3 or TRBV12-4 and TRBJ1-1; D gene unclear. This CDR3 region has 11 residues. V was pared by 7 bases and J by 6 bases, with 9 bases between. CDR3: CASTNTAEAFF. CDR3 sequence (DNA): TGTGCCAGCACCAATACAGCTGAAGCTTTCTTT.

The rearrangement uses TRBV4-1 and TRBJ1-2; 7 bases match TRBD1. The CDR3 has 14 residues. CDR1 is MGHRA and CDR2 is YSYEKL in the germline V gene. Germline trimming cut 4 bases from V and 4 bases from J; bases unmatched to any gene: 6. The DNA for the CDR3 is TGCGCCAGCAGCCCCACAGGGGATCCCTATGGCTACACCTTC. Encoded protein: CASSPTGDPYGYTF.

In this sample, this clonotype turned up many times. The chain uses TRBV11-2 and TRBJ2-3; D is undetermined. Germline V gene lookup returns CDR1 SGHAT and CDR2 FQNNGV. V lost 5 bases and J lost 5, with 11 bases in between. The CDR3 is made up of 13 amino acids. The CDR3 DNA follows: TGTGCCAGCAGCGTAAGTGCGCGAGATACGCAGTATTTT. This encodes CASSVSARDTQYF.

This clonotype occurred many times. The chain has TRBV20-1 and TRBJ1-2; 9 nucleotides line up with TRBD1. V was pared by 6 bases and J by 4 bases, with 12 bases of the junction left unmatched. CDR3 length: 15 residues. The V gene's germline CDR1 is DFQATT and CDR2 SNEGSKA (reference sequence). CDR3 coding DNA: TGCAGTGCCGCCCAGCCGGGACAGGGAACCTATGGCTACACCTTC. It specifies CSAAQPGQGTYGYTF.

This clonotype appeared many times. This chain uses TRBV28 with TRBJ2-7; D might be TRBD1 (5 bases). The germline CDR1 and CDR2 sequences are MDHEN and SYDVKM. This CDR3 is built from 14 residues. With 1 base removed from V and 4 bases from J, the gap between germline ends came to 11 bases. CDR3 sequence (DNA): TGTGCCAGCAGTTTATTAGGGCAGGGTTACGAGCAGTACTTC. Translated, it gives CASSLLGQGYEQYF. Full variable domain (remainder filled in from reference TRBV28 and TRBJ2-7): DVKVTQSSRYLVKRTGEKVFLECVQDMDHENMFWYRQDPGLGLRLIYFSYDVKMKEKGDIPEGYSVSREKKERFSLILESASTNQTSMYLCASSLLGQGYEQYFGPGTRLTVT.

This clonotype was seen many times. V and J are TRBV28 and TRBJ1-5; possible D gene TRBD1, 6 bases. V lost 7 bases and J lost 7, with 17 bases in between. From germline, CDR1 is MDHEN and CDR2 SYDVKM. The CDR3 is 14 residues long. In nucleotides, the CDR3 is TGTGCCAGCAACACAGGGACAATCTTACAGCCCCAGCATTTT. This translates into CASNTGTILQPQHF.

The gene calls are TRBV20-1 and TRBJ1-4; the D is unclear. The CDR3 is 12 amino acids. Germline CDR1 reads DFQATT; CDR2 reads SNEGSKA (reference sequence). Trimming left V 2 bases short and J 7 bases short, with 8 bases between. The CDR3 bases are TGCAGTGCTAGAACCTGGGTTGAAAAACTGTTTTTT. Amino acids: CSARTWVEKLFF.

This clonotype was detected many times. The chain combines TRBV28 with TRBJ2-5; TRBD1 agrees at 9 bases. In germline, CDR1 is MDHEN, CDR2 SYDVKM. The CDR3 spans 13 residues. Germline trimming cut 10 bases from V and 4 bases from J; bases unmatched to any gene: 7. The CDR3 nucleotides read TGTGCCACCGTAACAGGGGGCGCAGAGACCCAGTACTTC. It specifies CATVTGGAETQYF.

The chain joins TRBV3-1 to TRBJ1-5; maybe TRBD1 (6 bases). Trimming took off 0 bases at V and 7 bases at J, with 19 bases between the two ends. The CDR3 is 17 amino acids. Germline assignment: CDR1 LGHDT and CDR2 YNNKEL (reference sequence). The CDR3: CASSQEGGAGAWQPQHF. The CDR3 coding sequence is TGTGCCAGCAGCCAAGAGGGCGGGGCAGGGGCTTGGCAGCCCCAGCATTTT.

In its sample, this clonotype was seen many times. The chain is built from TRBV11-3 and TRBJ2-7; 11 bases align to TRBD2. The germline gives CDR1 SGHNT, CDR2 YENEEA. The CDR3 is 14 residues long. The V segment lost 5 bases and the J segment 2 bases; nucleotides outside the gene matches: 2. This CDR3 is CASSLSGGAYEQYF. The CDR3 DNA follows: TGTGCCAGCAGCCTTAGCGGGGGGGCCTACGAGCAGTACTTC.

This clonotype occurred a few times. Its ends do not fully match the called genes, so a read error is possible. The V call is TRBV5-8, the J call TRBJ2-7; 13 nucleotides agree with TRBD2. CDR1 SGHTS and CDR2 YDEGEE come from the germline V gene. The CDR3 is 19 residues long. The CDR3 region has the DNA TGTGCCGGCAGCGGGACCAGGACTAGCGGGGGATTTAATACCTACGAGCAGTACTTC. It encodes CAGSGTRTSGGFNTYEQYF.

The genes are TRBV7-9 and TRBJ1-6; the match to TRBD1 covers 7 bases. The CDR3 extends over 21 amino acids. CDR1 is SEHNR and CDR2 is FQNEAQ in the germline V gene (reference sequence). J was trimmed by 0 bases and V by 5 bases; bases with no gene match: 19. The CDR3: CASSPGGWDRYRSSYNSPLHF. The DNA of the CDR3 is TGTGCCAGCAGCCCGGGCGGATGGGACAGATATAGGAGCTCCTATAATTCACCCCTCCACTTT.

This sequence joins TRBV20-1 and TRBJ1-5; 8 nucleotides line up with TRBD1. CDR1 is DFQATT and CDR2 is SNEGSKA in the germline V gene (reference sequence). CDR3 length: 13 residues. Germline trimming cut 7 bases from V and 0 bases from J; bases unmatched to any gene: 2. DNA of the CDR3: TGCAGTGGACAGGGGTATAGCAATCAGCCCCAGCATTTT. It encodes CSGQGYSNQPQHF.

The table lists this clonotype with many counts. CDR3 residues: CASSGTSGTDTQYF. The CDR3, as DNA: TGTGCCAGCAGTGGGACTAGCGGAACAGATACGCAGTATTTT. The rearrangement links TRBV27 to TRBJ2-3; 11 bases agree with TRBD2. From germline, CDR1 is MNHEY and CDR2 SMNVEV (reference sequence). The CDR3 loop spans 14 amino acids. V dropped 5 bases and J dropped 3; count of bases not matched to a gene: 1.

This clonotype has a count of ten or more. The chain couples TRBV24-1 to TRBJ2-7; possible D gene TRBD1, 6 bases. This CDR3 has 15 residues. Per the germline V gene, CDR1 is KGHDR and CDR2 is SFDVKD. Trimming cost V 4 bases and J 3 bases, with 15 bases left between them. CDR3 protein: CATSDPRDKYYEQYF. Written as DNA, the CDR3 is TGTGCCACCAGTGACCCTAGGGACAAGTACTACGAGCAGTACTTC.

This clonotype appeared many times. The V and J genes are TRBV7-2 and TRBJ2-1; weak D call: TRBD2 (7 bases). Germline loops: CDR1 SGHTA, CDR2 FQGNSA. This CDR3 contains 17 residues. With 5 bases removed from V and 4 bases from J, the gap between germline ends came to 21 bases. The CDR3 DNA reads TGTGCCAGCAGCCCGTGGGCCGGGGGGCAAAATTACAATGAGCAGTTCTTC. Protein: CASSPWAGGQNYNEQFF. Looking up the rest from reference TRBV7-2 and TRBJ2-1 gives the full variable domain: GAGVSQSPSNKVTEKGKDVELRCDPISGHTALYWYRQSLGQGLEFLIYFQGNSAPDKSGLPSDRFSAERTGGSVSTLTIQRTQQEDSAVYLCASSPWAGGQNYNEQFFGPGTRLTVL.

This clonotype was seen ten or more times. The V call is TRBV20-1, the J call TRBJ2-3; 8 bases line up with TRBD1. Looked up from germline, CDR1 is DFQATT and CDR2 is SNEGSKA (reference sequence). The CDR3 extends over 17 amino acids. V was pared by 2 bases and J by 0 bases, with 10 bases of the junction left unmatched. The CDR3 sequence is CSARRAPGQGSTDTQYF. DNA for the CDR3: TGCAGTGCTAGAAGGGCCCCCGGACAGGGTAGCACAGATACGCAGTATTTT.

This clonotype showed up many times. The chain couples TRBV6-2 or TRBV6-3 to TRBJ1-5; unclear D gene. V was shortened by 0 bases and J by 6 bases, with 6 bases between the two germline ends. This CDR3 spans 13 amino acids. The V gene's germline CDR1 is MNHEY and CDR2 SVGEGT. CDR3 DNA: TGTGCCAGCAGTTACTCTTGGGGTCAGCCCCAGCATTTT. This sequence encodes CASSYSWGQPQHF.